Sequencing of this T cell receptor (beta chain) was carried out in a study of chemoradiotherapy in HPV16-positive cancers. Method: immunoSEQ multiplex PCR; TCRdb's copy keeps in-frame clones and lacks some. The sample holds about 35,000 clones, approximately 86% seen once. Germline CDR1 is WNHNN and CDR2 is SYGVQD (reference sequence). The CDR3 loop spans 10 amino acids. This clone occurred a few times. Its antigen is currently unknown. Mismatch with germline at one junction end may stem from a read error. General study points: Better recurrence-free survival went with HPV-responsive T-cell expansion in HPV16-positive patients.

The TCR comes from a human donor with HPV-associated anogenital cancer. This sample comprised blood, obtained from a patient who underwent chemoradiotherapy. The rearrangement links TRBV10-1 to TRBJ2-7; TRBD1 aligns across 8 bases. In DNA, the CDR3 is TGCGCCACCTTACCGGGACAGGAGCACTTC. Translated: CATLPGQEHF.